The rows below give T cell receptor beta chains drawn from one sample of a study of T cell responses to AZD1222 COVID-19 vaccine. Sequenced by immunoSEQ multiplex PCR; TCRdb stores in-frame clones only, minus some. The data hold 200,000 or so clones, with around 92% observed a single time. Sequencing was performed on peripheral blood, taken on day 0 of AZD1222 vaccination. The receptors come from an adult in good health. The CDR3 runs from the conserved cysteine through the conserved F or W. D genes are given only for firm matches. Rows may omit the clone size; those that give it use once, few, many or a size class.

v_call	j_call	clone_size	d_call	cdr3_aa	cdr3_nt
TRBV9	TRBJ2-5	NA	TRBD2	CASSVRPSGGKETQYF	TGTGCCAGCAGCGTACGGCCTAGCGGGGGTAAAGAGACCCAGTACTTC
TRBV24-1	TRBJ1-5	once	NA	CATSDSYSNQPQHF	TGTGCCACCAGTGATTCGTATAGCAATCAGCCCCAGCATTTT
TRBV5-4	TRBJ2-7	NA	TRBD1	CASSSRQGPYEQYF	TGTGCCAGCAGCTCCCGACAGGGACCCTACGAGCAGTACTTC
TRBV18	TRBJ2-3	NA	NA	CASSPSGRVFSDTQYF	TGTGCCAGCTCACCAAGCGGCAGGGTCTTTTCAGATACGCAGTATTTT
TRBV3-1/TRBV3-2	TRBJ1-5	NA	NA	CASSRTDSNQPQHF	TGTGCCAGCAGTCGGACAGATAGCAATCAGCCCCAGCATTTT
TRBV24-1	TRBJ1-2	NA	NA	CATSDSSRFYGYTF	TGTGCCACCAGTGACTCGTCTCGGTTCTATGGCTACACCTTC
TRBV27	TRBJ2-2	NA	NA	CASSSAYTGELFF	TGTGCCAGCAGTTCGGCTTACACCGGGGAGCTGTTTTTT
TRBV18	TRBJ1-1	once	TRBD1	CASSPGQVNTEAFF	TGTGCCAGCTCACCCGGACAGGTGAACACTGAAGCTTTCTTT
TRBV27	TRBJ2-1	NA	TRBD2	CASTGGPDNEQFF	TGTGCCAGCACGGGGGGGCCTGACAATGAGCAGTTCTTC
TRBV6-4	TRBJ1-2	NA	TRBD1	CASSRLPGQANYGYTF	TGTGCCAGCAGCCGACTTCCGGGACAGGCGAACTATGGCTACACCTTC
TRBV13	TRBJ1-1	NA	TRBD1	CASSLQGDLNTEAFF	TGTGCCAGCAGCTTGCAGGGGGACCTGAACACTGAAGCTTTCTTT
TRBV4-3	TRBJ2-2	NA	TRBD2	CASSQGFSGGAAGELFF	TGCGCCAGCAGCCAGGGTTTTAGCGGGGGGGCCGCCGGGGAGCTGTTTTTT
TRBV6-5	TRBJ1-2	once	NA	CASSPSLYYGYTF	TGTGCCAGCAGTCCCTCGTTATACTATGGCTACACCTTC
TRBV4-3	TRBJ2-2	once	TRBD1	CASSHTGGSTGELFF	TGCGCCAGCAGCCATACAGGGGGATCCACCGGGGAGCTGTTTTTT
TRBV7-2	TRBJ2-2	NA	NA	CASSLAGVTGELFF	TGTGCCAGCAGCTTAGCGGGGGTTACCGGGGAGCTGTTTTTT
TRBV7-8	TRBJ1-1	NA	NA	CASSLGLAYPGTQNTEAFF	TGTGCCAGCAGCTTAGGATTGGCGTACCCCGGGACACAGAACACTGAAGCTTTCTTT
TRBV27	TRBJ1-2	NA	TRBD1	CASSLSEGGLGYGYTF	TGTGCCAGCAGTTTATCGGAAGGGGGCCTAGGCTATGGCTACACCTTC
TRBV7-2	TRBJ2-3	NA	NA	CASSRPGGRPPTDTQYF	TGTGCCAGCAGCCGTCCCGGGGGGCGACCCCCCACAGATACGCAGTATTTT
TRBV7-9	TRBJ2-1	NA	TRBD2	CASSSTSGRLHEQFF	TGTGCCAGCAGCTCGACTAGCGGGAGGCTGCATGAGCAGTTCTTC
TRBV27	TRBJ2-7	NA	NA	CASTQANSYEQYF	TGTGCCAGCACTCAGGCGAACTCCTACGAGCAGTACTTC
TRBV13	TRBJ2-3	NA	NA	CASSLRGYTDTQYF	TGTGCCAGCAGCTTACGGGGTTACACAGATACGCAGTATTTT
TRBV5-5	TRBJ2-2	NA	NA	CASSLSQGSGELFF	TGTGCCAGCAGCTTGTCGCAGGGGAGCGGGGAGCTGTTTTTT
TRBV4-1	TRBJ1-1	NA	NA	CASNRVPGLPEAFF	TGCGCCAGCAACAGGGTCCCGGGACTCCCCGAAGCTTTCTTT
TRBV7-2	TRBJ1-1	NA	NA	CASSQPAGTEAFF	TGTGCCAGCAGCCAACCCGCGGGAACTGAAGCTTTCTTT
TRBV18	TRBJ1-1	NA	NA	CASSRARMDTEAFF	TGTGCCAGCTCGCGGGCCCGCATGGACACTGAAGCTTTCTTT
TRBV6-4	TRBJ1-6	NA	NA	CASSDYSGVDSPLHF	TGTGCCAGCAGTGACTATTCAGGGGTTGATTCACCCCTCCACTTT
TRBV24-1	TRBJ2-3	few	NA	CATSEGERGRIDTQYF	TGTGCCACCAGTGAAGGAGAGCGAGGTAGGATAGATACGCAGTATTTT
TRBV13	TRBJ1-2	once	TRBD1	CASSSEGQRKNGYTF	TGTGCCAGCAGCTCAGAGGGACAGCGAAAGAATGGCTACACCTTC
TRBV28	TRBJ1-5	NA	TRBD1	CASLQGASNQPQHF	TGTGCCAGTCTACAGGGGGCTAGCAATCAGCCCCAGCATTTT
TRBV6-1	TRBJ2-3	NA	NA	CASSDDGGSTDTQYF	TGTGCCAGCAGTGACGATGGCGGCTCCACGGATACGCAGTATTTT
TRBV11-1	TRBJ2-2	NA	TRBD2	CASSPLIRDYTGELFF	TGTGCCAGCAGCCCCCTCATCCGGGACTATACCGGGGAGCTGTTTTTT
TRBV9	TRBJ1-5	NA	NA	CASTAAGDLNQPQHF	TGTGCCAGCACCGCCGCGGGGGATCTCAATCAGCCCCAGCATTTT
TRBV2	TRBJ1-1	NA	NA	CASSPLQILNTEAFF	TGTGCCAGCAGCCCCCTACAGATCTTGAACACTGAAGCTTTCTTT
TRBV5-1	TRBJ2-2	NA	TRBD1	CASESGTENTGELFF	TGCGCCAGCGAATCCGGGACAGAGAACACCGGGGAGCTGTTTTTT
TRBV7-7	TRBJ2-1	NA	TRBD2	CASSLGLAGRDEQFF	TGTGCCAGCAGCTTAGGACTAGCGGGACGCGATGAGCAGTTCTTC
TRBV15	TRBJ1-4	NA	NA	CATAPGVVNEKLFF	TGTGCCACCGCCCCAGGGGTGGTTAATGAAAAACTGTTTTTT
TRBV7-8	TRBJ1-3	NA	NA	CASSLDFGSGNTIYF	TGTGCCAGCAGCTTGGATTTTGGATCTGGAAACACCATATATTTT
TRBV12-5	TRBJ1-2	NA	NA	CASGLDPNTLYGYTF	TGTGCTAGTGGTTTGGACCCAAATACGCTCTATGGCTACACCTTC
TRBV7-2	TRBJ2-1	NA	NA	CASNPSGDNEQFF	TGTGCCAGCAACCCCTCAGGGGACAATGAGCAGTTCTTC
TRBV5-6	TRBJ1-6	NA	NA	CASSLSFSPLHF	TGTGCCAGCAGCTTGTCCTTTTCACCCCTCCACTTT
TRBV12-5	TRBJ1-5	NA	TRBD1	CASGLYPGGNQPQHF	TGTGCTAGTGGTTTGTACCCAGGGGGGAATCAGCCCCAGCATTTT
TRBV6-1	TRBJ2-5	NA	NA	CASSEEEGGGQETQYF	TGTGCCAGCAGTGAGGAAGAGGGTGGTGGTCAAGAGACCCAGTACTTC
TRBV4-3	TRBJ1-5	NA	NA	CASSQEDSAQKASSNQPQHF	TGCGCCAGCAGCCAAGAAGATTCGGCACAAAAGGCTAGTAGCAATCAGCCCCAGCATTTT
TRBV6-5	TRBJ2-7	NA	TRBD2	CASSYRPSGSYEQYF	TGTGCCAGCAGTTACAGGCCTAGCGGGAGTTACGAGCAGTACTTC
TRBV11-2	TRBJ2-5	once	NA	CASSLGLPRETQYF	TGTGCCAGCAGCTTAGGGCTCCCGAGGGAGACCCAGTACTTC
TRBV5-1	TRBJ2-2	NA	TRBD1	CASSPRDREGSGELFF	TGCGCCAGCAGCCCCCGGGACAGGGAGGGCTCCGGGGAGCTGTTTTTT
TRBV28	TRBJ2-5	once	TRBD1	CASSDRGQETQYF	TGTGCCAGCAGCGACAGGGGGCAAGAGACCCAGTACTTC
TRBV5-1	TRBJ2-1	NA	NA	CASSPARIRDEQFF	TGCGCCAGCAGCCCTGCCAGAATCAGGGATGAGCAGTTCTTC
TRBV28	TRBJ2-1	NA	NA	CASSSARALSNEQFF	TGTGCCAGCAGTTCCGCCCGTGCGCTATCCAATGAGCAGTTCTTC
TRBV5-1	TRBJ1-2	NA	TRBD1	CASSSGTGAPNYGYTF	TGCGCCAGCAGCTCCGGGACAGGGGCTCCTAACTATGGCTACACCTTC
TRBV5-4	TRBJ1-2	NA	NA	CASSLVGQPRGYTF	TGTGCCAGCAGCTTGGTGGGGCAGCCCCGGGGCTACACCTTC
TRBV7-2	TRBJ2-3	NA	NA	CASSTPTDTQYF	TGTGCCAGCAGCACCCCTACAGATACGCAGTATTTT
TRBV7-9	TRBJ1-1	once	NA	CASSSQGEAEAFF	TGTGCCAGCAGCTCACAAGGAGAGGCTGAAGCTTTCTTT
TRBV6-5	TRBJ2-3	NA	TRBD2	CASRSGRGVTDTQYF	TGTGCCAGCAGGAGCGGGAGGGGAGTCACAGATACGCAGTATTTT